The entry below gives a single TCR beta chain sequence along with its context. These data come from a study of shared clonotypes between healthy human individuals. Study summary: For every donor, three CD4 naive, three CD4 memory, two CD8 naive and one CD8 memory plates were used.

Those who donated were healthy HIV-negative adults, with no recent acute infections or vaccinations reported. Sequencing used immunoSEQ multiplex PCR; TCRdb keeps in-frame clones, though not all of them. The sample records some 580,000 clones, around 97% being singletons. Germline assignment: CDR1 SNHLY and CDR2 FYNNEI. Trimming took off 1 base at V and 11 bases at J, with 14 bases between the two ends. The length of the CDR3 is 13 residues. The source material was naive CD4+ T cells sorted from blood. The subset denotes: CD45RA+ positively selected. This chain joins TRBV2 and TRBJ1-1; a weak D match, TRBD1 (6 bases). The sequence derives from a woman aged 30 to 39 in good health. The CDR3: CASSEEGVRSAFF. The CDR3 nucleotides are TGTGCCAGCAGTGAAGAGGGGGTGAGATCGGCTTTCTTT.